This is a list of T cell receptor beta chains from one sample in a study of cytomegalovirus exposure and HLA in healthy donors. Here immunoSEQ multiplex PCR was the method, and the copy in TCRdb shows in-frame clones only, minus some. The sample lists tens of thousands of clones, approximately 82% occurring once. Sequencing was carried out using PBMCs. The receptors derive from a man in his 70s in good health and CMV-seropositive. Each CDR3 is given with its conserved first and last residue. Fields, in order: clone size, D gene, CDR3 length, J gene, V gene, CDR3 DNA, CDR3 protein. The D gene is left open where the match is weak. The size of a clone is reported for some rows only, either as once, few or many, or as a class for expanded clones.

abundance: NA
d_gene: TRBD2
len: 14
j_gene: TRBJ2-7
v_gene: TRBV29-1
CDR3nt: TGCAGCCTCGGGACTAGCGGGGGTCTGGGGGAGCAGTACTTC
CDR3aa: CSLGTSGGLGEQYF

abundance: NA
d_gene: NA
len: 17
j_gene: TRBJ2-5
v_gene: TRBV6-4
CDR3nt: TGTGCCAGCAGTGACTCGGATAGGGTTGACAGCCAAGGGACCCAGTACTTC
CDR3aa: CASSDSDRVDSQGTQYF

abundance: NA
d_gene: TRBD1
len: 14
j_gene: TRBJ1-1
v_gene: TRBV6-5
CDR3nt: TGTGCCAGCACCTCCGGACAGGGGAGGACTGAAGCTTTCTTT
CDR3aa: CASTSGQGRTEAFF

abundance: NA
d_gene: NA
len: 14
j_gene: TRBJ1-5
v_gene: TRBV7-9
CDR3nt: TGTGCCAGCAGCTCCGGATGGGGGGGTCAGCCCCAGCATTTT
CDR3aa: CASSSGWGGQPQHF

abundance: NA
d_gene: NA
len: 14
j_gene: TRBJ1-5
v_gene: TRBV2
CDR3nt: TGTGCCAGCAGTGATGGCCCACGCAATCAGCCCCAGCATTTT
CDR3aa: CASSDGPRNQPQHF

abundance: NA
d_gene: NA
len: 14
j_gene: TRBJ2-1
v_gene: TRBV6-5
CDR3nt: TGTGCCAGCAGTTACTACCAGTCTTCCAATGAGCAGTTCTTC
CDR3aa: CASSYYQSSNEQFF

abundance: NA
d_gene: TRBD1
len: 15
j_gene: TRBJ1-5
v_gene: TRBV2
CDR3nt: TGTGCCAGCACCGTCGGGACAGGTAGCAATCAGCCCCAGCATTTT
CDR3aa: CASTVGTGSNQPQHF

abundance: NA
d_gene: NA
len: 13
j_gene: TRBJ1-5
v_gene: TRBV2
CDR3nt: TGTGCCAGCGGCAGGGAGGCGAATCAGCCCCAGCATTTT
CDR3aa: CASGREANQPQHF

abundance: NA
d_gene: NA
len: 12
j_gene: TRBJ2-1
v_gene: TRBV21-1
CDR3nt: TGTGCCAGCAGCGGGACAGTCAATGAGCAGTTCTTC
CDR3aa: CASSGTVNEQFF

abundance: few
d_gene: NA
len: 16
j_gene: TRBJ1-1
v_gene: TRBV19
CDR3nt: TGTGCCAGTAGTATCCCCGGGGCCGCGGGGTACACTGAAGCTTTCTTT
CDR3aa: CASSIPGAAGYTEAFF

abundance: NA
d_gene: NA
len: 13
j_gene: TRBJ2-7
v_gene: TRBV7-3
CDR3nt: TGTGCCAGCAGCTTTCAGGACAAGTACGAGCAGTACTTC
CDR3aa: CASSFQDKYEQYF

abundance: NA
d_gene: NA
len: 17
j_gene: TRBJ2-1
v_gene: TRBV11-2
CDR3nt: TGTGCCAGCAGCCAAGGAGGGGTGGGAAGCTCCTACAATGAGCAGTTCTTC
CDR3aa: CASSQGGVGSSYNEQFF

abundance: NA
d_gene: TRBD1
len: 12
j_gene: TRBJ2-7
v_gene: TRBV5-5
CDR3nt: TGTGCCAGCAGCGGACAGGGTTACGAGCAGTACTTC
CDR3aa: CASSGQGYEQYF

abundance: once
d_gene: NA
len: 14
j_gene: TRBJ1-1
v_gene: TRBV10-1
CDR3nt: TGCGCCAGCAGTCAACTCAGGGGTGACACTGAAGCTTTCTTT
CDR3aa: CASSQLRGDTEAFF

abundance: NA
d_gene: NA
len: 14
j_gene: TRBJ2-1
v_gene: TRBV7-9
CDR3nt: TGTGCCAGCAGCTTAGCCAGTAACTACAATGAGCAGTTCTTC
CDR3aa: CASSLASNYNEQFF

abundance: once
d_gene: TRBD1
len: 13
j_gene: TRBJ1-1
v_gene: TRBV19
CDR3nt: TGTGCCAGTAGTATGGACAGGGTCACTGAAGCTTTCTTT
CDR3aa: CASSMDRVTEAFF